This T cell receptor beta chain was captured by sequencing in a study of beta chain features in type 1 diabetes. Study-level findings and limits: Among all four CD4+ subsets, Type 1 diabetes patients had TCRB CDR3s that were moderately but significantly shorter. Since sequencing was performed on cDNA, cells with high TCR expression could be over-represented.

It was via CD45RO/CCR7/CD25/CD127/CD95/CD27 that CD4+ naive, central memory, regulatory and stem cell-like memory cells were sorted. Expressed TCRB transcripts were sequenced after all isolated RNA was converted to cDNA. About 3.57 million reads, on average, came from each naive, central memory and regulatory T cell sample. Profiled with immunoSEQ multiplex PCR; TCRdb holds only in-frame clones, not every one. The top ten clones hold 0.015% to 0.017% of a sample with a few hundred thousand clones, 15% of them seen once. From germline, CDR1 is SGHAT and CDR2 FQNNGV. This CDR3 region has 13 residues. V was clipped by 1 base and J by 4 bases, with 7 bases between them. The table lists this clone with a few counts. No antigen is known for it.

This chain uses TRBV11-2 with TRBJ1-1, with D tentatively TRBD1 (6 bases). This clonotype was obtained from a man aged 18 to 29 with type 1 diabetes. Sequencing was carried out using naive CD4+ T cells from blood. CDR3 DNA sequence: TGTGCCAGCAGCTTAGCAGGGGTCACTGAAGCTTTCTTT. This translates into CASSLAGVTEAFF.